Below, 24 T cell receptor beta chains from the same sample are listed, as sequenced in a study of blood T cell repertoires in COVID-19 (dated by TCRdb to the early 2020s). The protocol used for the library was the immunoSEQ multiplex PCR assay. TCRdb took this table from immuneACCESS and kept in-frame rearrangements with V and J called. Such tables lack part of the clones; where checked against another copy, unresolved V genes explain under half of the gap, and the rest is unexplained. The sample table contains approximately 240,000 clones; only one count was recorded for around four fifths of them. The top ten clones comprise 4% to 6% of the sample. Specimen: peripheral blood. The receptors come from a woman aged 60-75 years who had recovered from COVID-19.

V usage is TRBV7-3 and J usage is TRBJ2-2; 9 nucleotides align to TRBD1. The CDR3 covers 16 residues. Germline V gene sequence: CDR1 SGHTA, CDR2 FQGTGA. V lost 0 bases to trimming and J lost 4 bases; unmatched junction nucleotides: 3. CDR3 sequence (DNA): TGTGCCAGCAGCTTAACTGGACAGGGGCCCACCGGGGAGCTGTTTTTT. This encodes CASSLTGQGPTGELFF.

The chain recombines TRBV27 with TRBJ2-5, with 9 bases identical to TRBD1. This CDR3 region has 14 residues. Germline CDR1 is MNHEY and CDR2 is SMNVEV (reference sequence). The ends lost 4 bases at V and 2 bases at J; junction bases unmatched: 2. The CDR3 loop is CASSWTGDQETQYF. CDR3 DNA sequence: TGTGCCAGCAGTTGGACAGGGGATCAAGAGACCCAGTACTTC.

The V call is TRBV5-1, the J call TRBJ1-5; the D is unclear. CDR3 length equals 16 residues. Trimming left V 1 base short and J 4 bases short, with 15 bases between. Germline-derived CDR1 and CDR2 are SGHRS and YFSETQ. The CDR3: CASSLSGPGVNQPQHF. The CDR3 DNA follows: TGCGCCAGCAGCTTGTCTGGACCGGGAGTAAATCAGCCCCAGCATTTT.

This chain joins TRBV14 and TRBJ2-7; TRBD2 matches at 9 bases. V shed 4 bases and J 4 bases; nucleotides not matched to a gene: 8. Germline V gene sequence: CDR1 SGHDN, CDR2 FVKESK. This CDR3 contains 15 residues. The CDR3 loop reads CASSRDQLAGYEQYF. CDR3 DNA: TGTGCCAGCAGCCGAGACCAACTAGCGGGTTACGAGCAGTACTTC.

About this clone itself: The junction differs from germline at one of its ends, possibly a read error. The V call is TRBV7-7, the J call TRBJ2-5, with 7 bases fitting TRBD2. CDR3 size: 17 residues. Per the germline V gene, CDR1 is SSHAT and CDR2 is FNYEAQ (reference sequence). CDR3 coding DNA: TGTGCTAGCAGCTCCCGGTCGGGGGGAACCCTACAAGAGACCCAGTACTTC. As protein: CASSSRSGGTLQETQYF.

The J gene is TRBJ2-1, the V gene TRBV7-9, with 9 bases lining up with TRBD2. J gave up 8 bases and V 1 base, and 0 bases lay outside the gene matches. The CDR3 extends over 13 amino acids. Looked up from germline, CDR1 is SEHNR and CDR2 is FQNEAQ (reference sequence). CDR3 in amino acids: CASSLGLADEQFF. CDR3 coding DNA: TGTGCCAGCAGCTTAGGACTAGCGGATGAGCAGTTCTTC.

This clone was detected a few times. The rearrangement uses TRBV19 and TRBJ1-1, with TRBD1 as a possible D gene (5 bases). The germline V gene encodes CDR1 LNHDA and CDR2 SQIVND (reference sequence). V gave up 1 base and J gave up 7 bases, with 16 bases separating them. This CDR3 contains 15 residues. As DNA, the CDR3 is TGTGCCAGTAGTATAGGTCGGGACTTCGAGGTTGAAGCTTTCTTT. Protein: CASSIGRDFEVEAFF. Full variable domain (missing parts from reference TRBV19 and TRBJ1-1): DGGITQSPKYLFRKEGQNVTLSCEQNLNHDAMYWYRQDPGQGLRLIYYSQIVNDFQKGDIAEGYSVSREKKESFPLTVTSAQKNPTAFYLCASSIGRDFEVEAFFGQGTRLTVV.

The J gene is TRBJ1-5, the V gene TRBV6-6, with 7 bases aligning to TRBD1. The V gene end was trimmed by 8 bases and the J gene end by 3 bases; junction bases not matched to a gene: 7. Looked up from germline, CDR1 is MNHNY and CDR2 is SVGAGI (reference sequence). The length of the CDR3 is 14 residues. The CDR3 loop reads CASYGTESNQPQHF. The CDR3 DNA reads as TGTGCCAGCTATGGGACAGAATCCAATCAGCCCCAGCATTTT.

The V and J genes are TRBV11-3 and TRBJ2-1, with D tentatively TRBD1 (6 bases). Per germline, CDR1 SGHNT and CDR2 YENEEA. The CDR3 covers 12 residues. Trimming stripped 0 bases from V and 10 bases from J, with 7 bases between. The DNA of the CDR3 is TGTGCCAGCAGCTTAGAACAGGGCGAGCAGTTCTTC. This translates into CASSLEQGEQFF.

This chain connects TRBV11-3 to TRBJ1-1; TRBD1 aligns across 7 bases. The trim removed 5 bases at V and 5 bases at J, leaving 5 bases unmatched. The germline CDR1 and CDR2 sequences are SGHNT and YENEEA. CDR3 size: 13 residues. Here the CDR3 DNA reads TGTGCCAGCAGCCGACAGGGAAATACTGAAGCTTTCTTT. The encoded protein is CASSRQGNTEAFF.

CDR3 in DNA: TGTGCCAGCAGCTTAGCCCTTTCCGGGTACACTGAAGCTTTCTTT. Its translation: CASSLALSGYTEAFF. This chain joins TRBV7-6 and TRBJ1-1; the D is unclear. This CDR3 has 15 residues. The V and J ends lost 0 bases and 3 bases respectively, with 11 bases between them. Germline CDR1 is SGHVS and CDR2 is FNYEAQ.

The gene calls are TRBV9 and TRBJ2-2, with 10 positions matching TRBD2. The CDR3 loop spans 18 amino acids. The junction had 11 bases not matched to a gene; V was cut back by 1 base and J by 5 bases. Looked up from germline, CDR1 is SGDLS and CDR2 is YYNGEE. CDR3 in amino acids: CASSVRREAGGQTGELFF. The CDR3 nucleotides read TGTGCCAGCAGCGTAAGGAGGGAAGCGGGGGGGCAGACCGGGGAGCTGTTTTTT.

CDR3 nucleotide sequence: TGTGCCAGTAGTATCCAGACAGTTGAATCCTACGAGCAGTACTTC. Amino acid sequence: CASSIQTVESYEQYF. The chain links TRBV19 to TRBJ2-7, with TRBD1 as a possible D gene (5 bases). Between the trimmed V and J ends, which lost 3 bases and 1 base, there was a span of 13 bases. The CDR3 spans 15 residues. Germline CDR1 LNHDA, CDR2 SQIVND (reference sequence).

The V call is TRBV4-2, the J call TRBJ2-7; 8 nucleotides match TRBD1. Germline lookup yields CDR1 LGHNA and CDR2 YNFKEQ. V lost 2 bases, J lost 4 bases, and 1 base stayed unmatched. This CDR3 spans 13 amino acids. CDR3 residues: CASSQRTGYEQYF. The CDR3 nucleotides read TGTGCCAGCAGCCAACGGACAGGGTACGAGCAGTACTTC.

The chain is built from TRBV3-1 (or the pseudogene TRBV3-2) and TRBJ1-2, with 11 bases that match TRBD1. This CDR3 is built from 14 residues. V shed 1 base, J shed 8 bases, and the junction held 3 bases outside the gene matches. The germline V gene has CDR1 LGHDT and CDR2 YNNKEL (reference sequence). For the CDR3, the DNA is TGTGCCAGCAGCCAAGGGACAGGGGGCGACGGCTACACCTTC. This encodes CASSQGTGGDGYTF.

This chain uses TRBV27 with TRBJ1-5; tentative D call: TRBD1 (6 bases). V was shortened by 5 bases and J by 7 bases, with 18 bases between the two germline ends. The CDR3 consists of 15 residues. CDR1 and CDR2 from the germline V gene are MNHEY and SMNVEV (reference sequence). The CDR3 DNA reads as TGTGCCAGCAGTGCTTCGGGACACCTCGGCCAGCCCCAGCATTTT. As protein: CASSASGHLGQPQHF.

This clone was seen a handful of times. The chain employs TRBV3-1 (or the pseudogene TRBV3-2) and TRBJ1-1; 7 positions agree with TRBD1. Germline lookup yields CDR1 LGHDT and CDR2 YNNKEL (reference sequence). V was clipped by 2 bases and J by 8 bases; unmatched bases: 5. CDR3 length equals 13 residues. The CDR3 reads CASSQRATGEAFF. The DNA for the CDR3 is TGTGCCAGCAGCCAACGGGCGACAGGGGAAGCTTTCTTT.

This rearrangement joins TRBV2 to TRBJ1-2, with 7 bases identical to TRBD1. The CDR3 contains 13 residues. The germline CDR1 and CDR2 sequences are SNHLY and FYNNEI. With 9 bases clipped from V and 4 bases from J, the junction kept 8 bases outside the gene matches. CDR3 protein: CARLAQGSYGYTF. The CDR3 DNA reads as TGTGCCAGATTAGCACAGGGGTCCTATGGCTACACCTTC.

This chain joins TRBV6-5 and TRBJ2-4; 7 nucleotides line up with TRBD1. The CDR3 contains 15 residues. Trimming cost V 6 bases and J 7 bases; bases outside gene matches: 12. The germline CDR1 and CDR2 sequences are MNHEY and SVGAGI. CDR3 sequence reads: CASRKQGLAWNIQYF. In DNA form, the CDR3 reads TGTGCCAGCAGGAAACAGGGGCTCGCATGGAACATTCAGTACTTC.

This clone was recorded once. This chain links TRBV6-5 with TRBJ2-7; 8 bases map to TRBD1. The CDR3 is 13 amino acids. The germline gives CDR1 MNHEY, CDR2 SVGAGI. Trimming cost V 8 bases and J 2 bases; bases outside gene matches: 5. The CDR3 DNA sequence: TGTGCCAGCGCGAAGGGACAGGCCTACGAGCAGTACTTC. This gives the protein CASAKGQAYEQYF.

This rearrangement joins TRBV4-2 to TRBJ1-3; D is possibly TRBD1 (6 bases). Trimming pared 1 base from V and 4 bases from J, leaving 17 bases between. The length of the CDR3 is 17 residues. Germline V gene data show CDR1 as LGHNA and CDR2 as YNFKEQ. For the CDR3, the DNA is TGTGCCAGCAGCCAAGTGGGCCGGGGGGCGAAAGGAAACACCATATATTTT. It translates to CASSQVGRGAKGNTIYF.

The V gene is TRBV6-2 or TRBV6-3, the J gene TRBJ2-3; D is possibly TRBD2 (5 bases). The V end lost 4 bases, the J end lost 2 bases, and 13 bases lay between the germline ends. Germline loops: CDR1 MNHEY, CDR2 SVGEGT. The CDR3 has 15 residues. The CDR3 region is CASSWVAGSTDTQYF. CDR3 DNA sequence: TGTGCCAGCAGTTGGGTCGCGGGTTCCACAGATACGCAGTATTTT.

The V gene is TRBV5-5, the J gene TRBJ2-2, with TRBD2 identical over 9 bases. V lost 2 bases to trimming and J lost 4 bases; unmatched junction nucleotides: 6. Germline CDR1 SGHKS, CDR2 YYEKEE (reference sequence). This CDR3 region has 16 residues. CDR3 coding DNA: TGTGCCAGCAGCTTCGGGCTAGCGGGGCTCACCGGGGAGCTGTTTTTT. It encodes CASSFGLAGLTGELFF.

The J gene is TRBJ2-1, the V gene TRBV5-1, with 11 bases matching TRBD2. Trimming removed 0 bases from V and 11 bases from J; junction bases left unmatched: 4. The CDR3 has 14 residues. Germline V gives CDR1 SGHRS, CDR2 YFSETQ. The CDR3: CASSLETSGVKQFF. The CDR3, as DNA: TGCGCCAGCAGCTTGGAGACTAGCGGGGTAAAGCAGTTCTTC.